The 22 T cell receptor beta chains listed next were all sequenced from one sample in a study of blood T cell repertoires in COVID-19. The protocol was immunoSEQ multiplex PCR, while the TCRdb copy is restricted to in-frame clones and leaves out a portion. Of 160,000 or so clones listed, roughly 78% are singletons. Material: peripheral blood. Receptor source: a man aged 65 to 79 with active or convalescent COVID-19.

This chain joins TRBV18 and TRBJ2-7, with 8 bases lining up with TRBD1. The junction had 17 bases not matched to a gene; V was cut back by 2 bases and J by 5 bases. The V gene's germline CDR1 is KGHSH and CDR2 LQKENI. This CDR3 has 18 residues. CDR3 coding DNA: TGTGCCAGCTCACCATGGGCAGGGGGCCCTGATGGTTCCAACGAGCAGTACTTC. Translated: CASSPWAGGPDGSNEQYF.

The gene calls are TRBV3-1 (or the pseudogene TRBV3-2) and TRBJ1-5, with D hard to call. V was shortened by 1 base and J by 7 bases, with 14 bases between the two germline ends. The germline CDR1 and CDR2 sequences are LGHDT and YNNKEL (reference sequence). CDR3 length: 15 residues. The CDR3 loop reads CASSQGHSLTQPQHF. The CDR3 nucleotides read TGTGCCAGCAGCCAAGGGCACAGCTTGACACAGCCCCAGCATTTT.

The chain recombines TRBV19 with TRBJ1-2; perhaps TRBD1 as D (5 bases). Germline CDR1 LNHDA, CDR2 SQIVND (reference sequence). The CDR3 covers 15 residues. Trimming stripped 4 bases from V and 1 base from J, with 13 bases between. CDR3 sequence (DNA): TGTGCCAGTAGTAGGGACTACTCCAGTAACTATGGCTACACCTTC. Protein: CASSRDYSSNYGYTF. Supplemented by reference TRBV19 and TRBJ1-2, the full variable domain reads DGGITQSPKYLFRKEGQNVTLSCEQNLNHDAMYWYRQDPGQGLRLIYYSQIVNDFQKGDIAEGYSVSREKKESFPLTVTSAQKNPTAFYLCASSRDYSSNYGYTFGSGTRLTVV.

This clone has a single count. This sequence joins TRBV2 and TRBJ1-5; unclear D gene. CDR1 and CDR2 (germline): SNHLY, FYNNEI. The CDR3 has 14 amino acids. Between the trimmed V and J ends, which lost 4 bases and 2 bases, there was a span of 9 bases. The CDR3 nucleotides read TGTGCCAGCAGTGGGAGGGTAGGCAATCAGCCCCAGCATTTT. Protein: CASSGRVGNQPQHF.

This clone was seen just once. The gene calls are TRBV2 and TRBJ2-4, with TRBD2 identical over 8 bases. The CDR3 length is 18 residues. The V segment lost 4 bases and the J segment 1 base; nucleotides outside the gene matches: 12. Per the germline V gene, CDR1 is SNHLY and CDR2 is FYNNEI. The CDR3 loop is CASSGNSGKGGAKNIQYF. CDR3 bases: TGTGCCAGCAGTGGGAATAGCGGGAAGGGTGGGGCCAAAAACATTCAGTACTTC. The full variable domain, with the rest looked up from reference TRBV2 and TRBJ2-4, is EPEVTQTPSHQVTQMGQEVILRCVPISNHLYFYWYRQILGQKVEFLVSFYNNEISEKSEIFDDQFSVERPDGSNFTLKIRSTKLEDSAMYFCASSGNSGKGGAKNIQYFGAGTRLSVL.

The rearrangement links TRBV15 to TRBJ2-5; a possible D gene is TRBD2 (5 bases). V shed 0 bases and J shed 4 bases, with 12 bases lying between them. The CDR3 is 15 residues long. CDR1 and CDR2 from the germline V gene are LNHNV and YYDKDF (reference sequence). The DNA for the CDR3 is TGTGCCACCAGCAGAGATAAGGCTGGAGGAGAGACCCAGTACTTC. Amino acids: CATSRDKAGGETQYF. The variable domain in full, with the rest retrieved from reference TRBV15 and TRBJ2-5, is DAMVIQNPRYQVTQFGKPVTLSCSQTLNHNVMYWYQQKSSQAPKLLFHYYDKDFNNEADTPDNFQSRRPNTSFCFLDIRSPGLGDTAMYLCATSRDKAGGETQYFGPGTRLLVL.

The CDR3 loop is CASSQENRREQFF. The CDR3 coding sequence is TGCGCCAGCAGCCAAGAGAATAGGAGGGAGCAGTTCTTC. This chain connects TRBV4-1 to TRBJ2-1; tentative D call: TRBD2 (5 bases). CDR3 length equals 13 residues. V was cut by 0 bases and J by 10 bases, with 10 bases left in between. Germline V gives CDR1 MGHRA, CDR2 YSYEKL.

As concerns this clone: The same CDR3 is also encoded by other DNA sequences in this sample. V and J are TRBV7-8 and TRBJ1-2; possibly TRBD1 for D (5 bases). Per the germline V gene, CDR1 is SGHVS and CDR2 is FQNEAQ. The CDR3 contains 13 residues. Trimming left V 3 bases short and J 2 bases short, with 7 bases between. Written as DNA, the CDR3 is TGTGCCAGCAGCTTGGGGGGAAACTATGGCTACACCTTC. Its translation is CASSLGGNYGYTF.

CDR3 amino acids: CSVRSGSRTGELFF. Here the CDR3 DNA reads TGCAGCGTTAGGAGCGGGAGTCGCACCGGGGAGCTGTTTTTT. V and J are TRBV29-1 and TRBJ2-2; 8 bases map to TRBD2. The CDR3 extends over 14 amino acids. After removal of 5 bases from V and 4 bases from J, the junction contained 6 bases not matched to a gene. Looked up from germline, CDR1 is SQVTM and CDR2 is ANQGSEA.

The chain is built from TRBV5-4 and TRBJ2-5; D is perhaps TRBD2 (5 bases). This CDR3 contains 14 residues. V was shortened by 1 base and J by 7 bases, with 14 bases between the two germline ends. Germline CDR1 and CDR2: SGHNT and YYREEE (reference sequence). The CDR3 is CASSLRGDAGTQYF. CDR3 nucleotides: TGTGCCAGCAGCTTGCGGGGTGACGCTGGGACCCAGTACTTC. Based on the CDR3 plus reference TRBV5-4 and TRBJ2-5, the full variable domain is ETGVTQSPTHLIKTRGQQVTLRCSSQSGHNTVSWYQQALGQGPQFIFQYYREEENGRGNFPPRFSGLQFPNYSSELNVNALELDDSALYLCASSLRGDAGTQYFGPGTRLLVL.

This chain joins TRBV28 and TRBJ1-1; D gene unclear. This CDR3 spans 12 amino acids. CDR1 and CDR2 (germline): MDHEN, SYDVKM. The CDR3 DNA reads as TGTGCATCGGGAGGGCGGAACACTGAAGCTTTCTTT. Amino acid sequence: CASGGRNTEAFF.

The rearrangement links TRBV28 to TRBJ2-5; TRBD1 might be the D (6 bases). The CDR3 totals 15 residues. Per germline, CDR1 MDHEN and CDR2 SYDVKM. Trimming took off 5 bases at V and 5 bases at J, with 18 bases between the two ends. The CDR3 DNA reads TGTGCCAGCAGTCCACCTGGGGGCGCAGGTGAGACCCAGTACTTC. Translated: CASSPPGGAGETQYF.

CDR3 DNA sequence: TGTGCCAGCAGCCGCCGGGGGGGCCGCCTGAATAATTCACCCCTCCACTTT. This translates into CASSRRGGRLNNSPLHF. The rearrangement links TRBV5-6 to TRBJ1-6, with D possibly TRBD1 on 6 matching bases. V shed 4 bases and J shed 5 bases, with 19 bases lying between them. The CDR3 extends over 17 amino acids. Germline V gene data show CDR1 as SGHDT and CDR2 as YYEEEE. The full variable domain, its missing parts supplied by reference TRBV5-6 and TRBJ1-6, is DAGVTQSPTHLIKTRGQQVTLRCSPKSGHDTVSWYQQALGQGPQFIFQYYEEEERQRGNFPDRFSGHQFPNYSSELNVNALLLGDSALYLCASSRRGGRLNNSPLHFGNGTRLTVT.

V gene TRBV9 combines with J gene TRBJ2-1; D perhaps matches TRBD1 (5 bases). CDR1 and CDR2 (germline): SGDLS, YYNGEE. The CDR3 has 18 residues. The V end lost 0 bases, the J end lost 6 bases, and 22 bases lay between the germline ends. CDR3 sequence: CASSVGGQGSSPPNEQFF. CDR3 coding DNA: TGTGCCAGCAGCGTAGGAGGTCAGGGTAGTTCCCCCCCCAATGAGCAGTTCTTC.

This clone was counted a few times. V usage is TRBV7-9 and J usage is TRBJ2-7, with TRBD2 identical over 9 bases. The V gene's germline CDR1 is SEHNR and CDR2 FQNEAQ (reference sequence). V lost 3 bases and J lost 3; bases outside the gene matches: 6. This CDR3 comprises 15 residues. The CDR3 nucleotides are TGTGCCAGCAGCTTTGGGGCTAGCGGGGTCTACGAGCAGTACTTC. Protein: CASSFGASGVYEQYF.

V is TRBV18 and J is TRBJ1-2, with TRBD1 as a possible D gene (5 bases). Germline CDR1 KGHSH, CDR2 LQKENI. The ends were cut back, 6 bases at V and 5 bases at J, with 10 bases in the middle. This CDR3 spans 12 amino acids. This chain's CDR3 is CASSQTAYGYTF. DNA of the CDR3: TGTGCCAGCTCGCAGACAGCTTATGGCTACACCTTC.

V usage is TRBV5-6 and J usage is TRBJ2-5; 8 bases are a match to TRBD2. V was clipped by 4 bases and J by 2 bases; unmatched bases: 7. Per the germline V gene, CDR1 is SGHDT and CDR2 is YYEEEE. The CDR3 contains 15 residues. This CDR3 is CASSRDSGGQETQYF. The CDR3 nucleotides are TGTGCCAGCAGCCGGGACTCGGGGGGGCAAGAGACCCAGTACTTC.

The V gene is TRBV2, the J gene TRBJ1-2, with D tentatively TRBD1 (5 bases). Germline V gene data show CDR1 as SNHLY and CDR2 as FYNNEI. This CDR3 contains 14 residues. V lost 4 bases to trimming and J lost 4 bases, with 13 bases between them. CDR3 DNA: TGTGCCAGCAGTGCGACGACAGAGTTCTATGGCTACACCTTC. As protein: CASSATTEFYGYTF.

The chain recombines TRBV20-1 with TRBJ1-3, with D tentatively TRBD1 (5 bases). Between the trimmed V and J ends, which lost 3 bases and 4 bases, there was a span of 10 bases. There are 13 residues in the CDR3. In germline, CDR1 is DFQATT, CDR2 SNEGSKA (reference sequence). The DNA of the CDR3 is TGCAGTGCTAGTGCAGGGCGCGGAAACACCATATATTTT. Protein product: CSASAGRGNTIYF.

The CDR3 reads CASSDSISGREGGGETQYF. DNA for the CDR3: TGTGCCAGCAGTGACTCCATAAGCGGGAGGGAAGGGGGGGGAGAGACCCAGTACTTC. J is TRBJ2-5 and V is TRBV6-4; 10 bases match TRBD2. This CDR3 is built from 19 residues. The junction had 14 bases not matched to a gene; V was cut back by 0 bases and J by 4 bases. Germline V gene data show CDR1 as MRHNA and CDR2 as SNTAGT.

The gene calls are TRBV7-6 and TRBJ1-1; D possibly corresponds to TRBD1 (5 bases). With 2 bases removed from V and 0 bases from J, the gap between germline ends came to 13 bases. The CDR3 loop spans 16 amino acids. CDR1 and CDR2 from the germline V gene are SGHVS and FNYEAQ. DNA for the CDR3: TGTGCCAGCAGCTTAAGTCAGGGAGGTTTGAACACTGAAGCTTTCTTT. It is translated as CASSLSQGGLNTEAFF.

J is TRBJ1-6 and V is TRBV19; 8 nucleotides line up with TRBD1. Germline-derived CDR1 and CDR2 are LNHDA and SQIVND (reference sequence). Unmatched junction bases numbered 22, after V lost 6 bases and J lost 0 bases. The CDR3 extends over 22 amino acids. CDR3 nucleotides: TGTGCCAGTAGCATGGGGAGACATCGAGGGACAGGCAGTAGCTCCTATAATTCACCCCTCCACTTT. Its protein is CASSMGRHRGTGSSSYNSPLHF.